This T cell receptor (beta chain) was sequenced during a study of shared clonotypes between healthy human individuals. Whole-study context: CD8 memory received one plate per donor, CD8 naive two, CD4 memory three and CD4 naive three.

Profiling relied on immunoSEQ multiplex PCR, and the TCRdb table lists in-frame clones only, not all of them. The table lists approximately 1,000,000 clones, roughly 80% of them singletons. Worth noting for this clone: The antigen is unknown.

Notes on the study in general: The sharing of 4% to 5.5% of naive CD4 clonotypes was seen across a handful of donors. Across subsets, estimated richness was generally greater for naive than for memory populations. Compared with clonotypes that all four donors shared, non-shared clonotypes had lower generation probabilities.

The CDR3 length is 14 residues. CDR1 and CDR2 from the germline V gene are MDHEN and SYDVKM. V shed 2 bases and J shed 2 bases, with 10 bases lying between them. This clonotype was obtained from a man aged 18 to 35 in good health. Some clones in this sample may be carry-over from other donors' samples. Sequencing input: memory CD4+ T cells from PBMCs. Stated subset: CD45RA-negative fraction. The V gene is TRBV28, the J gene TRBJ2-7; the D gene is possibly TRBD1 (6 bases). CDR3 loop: CASSLLRGPYEQYF. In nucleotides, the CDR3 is TGTGCCAGCAGTTTACTCAGGGGCCCCTACGAGCAGTACTTC.